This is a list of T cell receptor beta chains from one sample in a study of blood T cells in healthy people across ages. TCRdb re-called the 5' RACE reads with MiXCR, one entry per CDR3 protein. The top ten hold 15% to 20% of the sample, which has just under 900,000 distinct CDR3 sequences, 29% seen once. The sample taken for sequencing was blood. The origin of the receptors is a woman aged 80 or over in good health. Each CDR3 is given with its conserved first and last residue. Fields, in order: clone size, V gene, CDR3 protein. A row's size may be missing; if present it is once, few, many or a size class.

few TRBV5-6 CASSRDRGRGGYTF
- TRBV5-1 CASSRTGRDQETQYF
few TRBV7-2 CASSPGQGSQPQHF
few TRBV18 CASSTPGSVGYTF
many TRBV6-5 CASRKDRARYGYTF
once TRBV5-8 CASSPKDRVTGELFF
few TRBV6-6 CASSYSDRGPAGELFF
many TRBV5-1 CASSPRTGGATEAFF
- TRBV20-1 CSARNEGTSGRAANEQFF
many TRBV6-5 CASSYSAGETQYF
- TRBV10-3 CAISGSKAAQGSPLHF
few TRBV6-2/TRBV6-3 CASSYSRRAQPQHF
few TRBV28 CASRLTGGGANVLTF
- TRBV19 CASRVEGGPSNEQFF
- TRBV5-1 CASSCQAVQETQYF
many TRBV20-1 CSAREGQGAGEQFF
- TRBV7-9 CASSFPSQGSSYEQYF
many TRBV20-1 CSARYPTGGPYEQYF
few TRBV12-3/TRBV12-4 CASSFMPAGTGNEKLFF
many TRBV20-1 CSARPSSGANVLTF
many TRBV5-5 CASGQGGSYEQYF
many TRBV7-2 CASSLEQRWTQYF
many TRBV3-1 CASSLGTGVFNEQFF
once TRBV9 CASSVELGDRTNTGELFF
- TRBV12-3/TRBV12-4 CAGSPRDSRSPGYTF
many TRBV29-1 CSVGQGDYGYTF
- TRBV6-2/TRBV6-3 CASTQAGGLYNEQFF
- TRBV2 CASSGGAASSPLHF
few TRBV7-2 CASSLAASRGQETQYF
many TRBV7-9 CASSLAFSVQETQYF
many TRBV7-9 CASSLAGTAYNSPLHF
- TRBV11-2 CASSALAESSYNEQFF
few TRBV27 CASSTEGTRTRPHEQYF
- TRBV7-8 CASSLKRMNTEAFF
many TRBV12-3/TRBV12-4 CASSLARGGGDNEQFF
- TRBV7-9 CASSLYKQGARTNEKLFF
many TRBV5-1 CASSLGAPQGQRTEAFF
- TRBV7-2 CASSLDREIYGYTF
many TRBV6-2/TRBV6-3 CASSSPRTGHTGANVLTF
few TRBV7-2 CASSLNRITDTQYF
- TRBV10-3 CAIRATGSTNEKLFF